The clone carrying this T cell receptor beta chain appeared a single time. This sample is part of a study of CD8 T cells in Susac syndrome. Trimming cost V 4 bases and J 1 base, with 8 bases left between them. This CDR3 has 13 residues. Germline V gene lookup returns CDR1 LNHNV and CDR2 YYDKDF (reference sequence). While CD8+ and CD4+ T cells were isolated negatively, TEMRA cells were enriched by FACS. Random-hexamer reverse transcription was applied to roughly 0.5 to 1 ug RNA. TCRdb used MiXCR to reprocess the immunoSEQ multiplex PCR reads, holding one entry per CDR3 protein. This sample has 200,000 to 250,000 distinct CDR3 sequences; around 95% occur once, and the top ten carry 0.085% to 0.095%.

V usage is TRBV15 and J usage is TRBJ2-7; D remains unclear. This receptor was obtained from a human donor with multiple sclerosis. Sequenced: CD4+ T cells from PBMCs. CDR3: CATSKGPSYEQYF. The CDR3 nucleotides are TGTGCCACCAGCAAGGGCCCTTCCTACGAGCAGTACTTC.